This TCR beta chain was identified during a study of T cell responses to AZD1222 COVID-19 vaccine. General study results and limits: An increase in Spike-specific TCR breadth and depth was observed after two AZD1222 doses. A mostly white British donor set with more females was recruited, and clonal diversity was possibly underestimated. Of the AZD1222 recipients, only 6 or 7 were seropositive at baseline. Reportedly, close to half of spike-specific TCRs are directed against unmutated variant regions.

The V and J ends lost 6 bases and 3 bases respectively, with 14 bases between them. This CDR3 has 15 amino acids. Per the germline V gene, CDR1 is MNHEY and CDR2 is SMNVEV (reference sequence). The repertoire was sequenced with immunoSEQ multiplex PCR; TCRdb's copy has only in-frame clones and lacks some. Of approximately 180,000 clones in the sample, approximately 90% were seen once. Points on this clone: Antigen: not known.

The J gene is TRBJ1-4, the V gene TRBV27; no clear D gene. The TCR sequence derives from an adult who received the AZD1222 COVID-19 vaccine. This sample comprised peripheral blood, obtained 28 days after the second AZD1222 dose. The CDR3 DNA reads as TGTGCCAGCAGCTCGTCGATGGATCCTAATGAAAAACTGTTTTTT. It yields the protein CASSSSMDPNEKLFF.